The text below deals with one TCR beta chain. What antigen it recognizes has not been identified. Qualities for individual bases were not recorded, and no much larger clone is one base off. Approximately 550 nanograms of biopsy DNA per sample were submitted for commercial TCRB immunosequencing. CDR3 regions were amplified from genomic DNA by Adaptive Biotechnology using a two-step, amplification bias-controlled multiplex PCR. Primers covering every V and J gene segment were used in the first PCR, while barcodes and Illumina adapters were added in the second PCR. An Illumina instrument was used to sequence the CDR3 libraries. Processing in the source paper ran as follows. Vendor-provided pipelines were combined with custom analysis of raw data in R/Bioconductor under R version 3.3.0. Clonality, ranging from 0 to 1, was calculated as the inverse of the normalised Shannon entropy of all productive clones. High-frequency clones were defined as the share of the repertoire taken up by the top 100 clones, keeping only clones that passed a 95% confidence test. Repertoire diversity was measured with the Simpson index, and overlap between samples was measured with the Morisita-Horn index. TCRdb took this table from immuneACCESS and kept in-frame rearrangements with V and J called. Such tables lack part of the clones; where checked against another copy, unresolved V genes explain under half of the gap, and the rest is unexplained. V, J and clone size reflect that table, while D and trimming were determined from the DNA. For this sample the table gives 11,000 to 15,000 clones, of which 70% to 85% were detected only once. 6% to 6.5% of the sample is in the top ten clones.

This specimen comes from a study of T cell repertoires in ileal Crohn's disease (dated by TCRdb to about 2019). For the wider study: The median duration of disease was approximately eight years, and at the time of surgery around 35% of patients were active smokers. A total of around 170 mucosal samples from around 57 patients were sequenced, collected from several sites on the surgical specimen as well as at postoperative endoscopy. Endoscopic postoperative recurrence was defined by a Rutgeerts score above i0. The study was conducted in parallel with a multicentre cohort that was designed to identify predictors of early endoscopic recurrence following ileocolonic resection. Postoperative therapy was given to about half of the patients, with thiopurines administered to 11 patients and anti-TNF agents administered to 15 to 20 patients. A prospective multicentre cohort supplied the 50 or so Crohn's disease patients whose TCR repertoires were analysed. Every patient underwent surgery because of a complication, which was stricturing disease in roughly 60% and penetrating disease in around 40%. Broader findings and caveats from the paper: Compared with CD4 T cells, sorted CD8 T cells held more high-frequency clones, which suggests that the mucosal expansions were mostly CD8. Higher high-frequency clone percentages at surgery were associated with endoscopic recurrence; all patients with clonality above 26.8% (18/57) had recurrence. Patients who were active smokers at surgery had a significantly higher proportion of clonal expansions than non-smokers (about 27% vs 20%, p=0.02). Mucosal CD4 and CD8 T cells were sorted and sequenced only in a subgroup of patients, whose size was not stated.

Adults with ileal or ileocolonic Crohn's disease and an indication for ileocolonic resection were eligible for inclusion. Whole ileal mucosal biopsies were kept frozen at -80 degrees C prior to DNA extraction. Genomic DNA was isolated from frozen whole biopsies using a TRizol-based method, and the DNA was quantified with a NanoDrop 2000 spectrophotometer. The CDR3 has 14 amino acids, counting the end cysteine and phenylalanine. Here the CDR3 DNA is all that survives: 42 bases in frame from base 1. CDR1 GTSNPN and CDR2 SVGIG were looked up in the germline V gene (reference sequence). The germline V and J ends show losses of 5 bases and 8 bases respectively, and no gene match explains 9 bases of the junction.

Sequenced input: ileal tissue. This clonotype was sampled from an adult with Crohn's disease. This chain joins TRBV30 to TRBJ2-1, with 10 bases in between that match TRBD1. The CDR3 reads CAWEGTGEVDEQFF. Here is the DNA: TGTGCCTGGGAGGGGACAGGGGAAGTGGATGAGCAGTTCTTC. Reference TRBV30 and TRBJ2-1 proteins supply the regions before and after the CDR3; the full variable domain is: SQTIHQWPATLVQPVGSPLSLECTVEGTSNPNLYWYRQAAGRGLQLLFYSVGIGQISSEVPQNLSASRPQDRQFILSSKKLLLSDSGFYLCAWEGTGEVDEQFFGPGTRLTVL.